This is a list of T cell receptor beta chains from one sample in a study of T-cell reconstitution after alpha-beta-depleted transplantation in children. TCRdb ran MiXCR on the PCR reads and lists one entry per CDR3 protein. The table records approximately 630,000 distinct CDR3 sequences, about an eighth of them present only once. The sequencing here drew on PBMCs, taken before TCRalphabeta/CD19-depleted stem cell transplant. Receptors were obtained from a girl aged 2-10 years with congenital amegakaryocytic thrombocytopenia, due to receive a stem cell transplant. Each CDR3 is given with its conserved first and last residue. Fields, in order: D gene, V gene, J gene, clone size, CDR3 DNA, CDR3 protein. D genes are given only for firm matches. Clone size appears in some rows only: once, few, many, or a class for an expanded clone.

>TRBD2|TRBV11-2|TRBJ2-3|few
TGTGCCAGCAGCCATAGACTAGCGGGGGACACAGATACGCAGTATTTT
CASSHRLAGDTDTQYF
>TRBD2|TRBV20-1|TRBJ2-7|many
TGCAGTGCTAGGCCCCTAGCGGGAGACGAGCAGTACTTC
CSARPLAGDEQYF
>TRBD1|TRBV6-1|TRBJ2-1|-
TGTGCCAGCAGTGAATCCGGGACAGGGCTCGATGAGCAGTTCTTC
CASSESGTGLDEQFF
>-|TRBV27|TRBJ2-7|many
TGTGCCAGCAGCCCCGACGTGGGGACCGTTATCTACGAGCAGTACTTC
CASSPDVGTVIYEQYF
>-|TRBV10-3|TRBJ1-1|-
TGTGCCACCGCCGGGACGGTGAACACTGAAGCTTTCTTT
CATAGTVNTEAFF
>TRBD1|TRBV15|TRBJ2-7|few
TGTGCCACCAGCGGGACAGGCCCCTACGAGCAGTACTTC
CATSGTGPYEQYF
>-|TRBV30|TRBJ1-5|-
TGTGCCTGGAGTGTTCTGGGCCTCAATCAGCCCCAGCATTTT
CAWSVLGLNQPQHF
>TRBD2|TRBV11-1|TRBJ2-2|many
TGTGCCAGCAGCTCGGGACTAGCGGGGAGGGCCGGGGAGCTGTTTTTT
CASSSGLAGRAGELFF
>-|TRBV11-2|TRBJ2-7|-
TGTGCCAGCAGCTTAGATCCGGGGGTTCAAGAGCAGTACTTC
CASSLDPGVQEQYF
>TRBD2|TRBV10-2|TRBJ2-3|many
TGCGCCAGCAGGTTAACTAGCGGCGGGGCAGATACGCAGTATTTT
CASRLTSGGADTQYF
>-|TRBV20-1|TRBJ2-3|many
TGCAGTGCTAGAGCGTACGGGACAATCAGCACAGATACGCAGTATTTT
CSARAYGTISTDTQYF
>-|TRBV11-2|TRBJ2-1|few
TGTGCCAGCAGCGTCCGGGACGATTACAATGAGCAGTTCTTC
CASSVRDDYNEQFF
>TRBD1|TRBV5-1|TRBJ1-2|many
TGCGCCAGCAGCACCGGACAGGACGCTGGCTACACCTTC
CASSTGQDAGYTF
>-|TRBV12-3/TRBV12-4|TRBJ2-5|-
TGTGCCAGCACTCCCGACCCTTCGCCACAGACCCAGTACTTC
CASTPDPSPQTQYF
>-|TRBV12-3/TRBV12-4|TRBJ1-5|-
TGTGCCAGCAGTTTTAGGGTTGGGGGTACGAATCAGCCCCAGCATTTT
CASSFRVGGTNQPQHF
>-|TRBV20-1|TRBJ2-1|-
TGCAGTGCTAGGGAAGGGAGATTTTTTGAGCAGTTCTTC
CSAREGRFFEQFF
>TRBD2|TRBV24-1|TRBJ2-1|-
TGTGCCACCAGTGACCAAAAGGGACTAGGCCTTGAGCAGTTCTTC
CATSDQKGLGLEQFF
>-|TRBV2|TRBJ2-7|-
TGTGCCTGCTCCCCTCTTTGGGAAACCGGGCAGAAATTCCACGAGCAGTACTTC
CACSPLWETGQKFHEQYF
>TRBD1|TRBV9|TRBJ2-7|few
TGTGCCAGCAGCGTAGGCACAAGACAGGGTTACGAGCAGTACTTC
CASSVGTRQGYEQYF
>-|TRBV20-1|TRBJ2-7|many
TGCAGTGCTAGTTCCCGAACAGGAAACTACGAGCAGTACTTC
CSASSRTGNYEQYF
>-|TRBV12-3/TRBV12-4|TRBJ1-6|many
TGTGCCAGCAGTTCCGGACAGAGCACCAATTCACCCCTCCACTTT
CASSSGQSTNSPLHF
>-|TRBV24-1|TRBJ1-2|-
TGTGCCACCAGTGGTGGGACGGGAAACTATGGCTACACCTTC
CATSGGTGNYGYTF
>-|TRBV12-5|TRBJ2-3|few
TGTGCTAGTGGTTTGGACACAGATACGCAGTATTTT
CASGLDTDTQYF
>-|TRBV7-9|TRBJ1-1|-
TGTGCCAGCAGCTTCAGGGTTGAAACTGAAGCTTTCTTT
CASSFRVETEAFF
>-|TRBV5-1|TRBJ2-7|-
TGCGCCAGCAAACTAGACTCGGGAGCCTTCTGGGAGCAGTACTTC
CASKLDSGAFWEQYF
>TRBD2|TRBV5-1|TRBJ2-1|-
TGCGCCAGCAGCGGGGGACTAGCGGGAGTCAATACCAATGAGCAGTTCTTC
CASSGGLAGVNTNEQFF
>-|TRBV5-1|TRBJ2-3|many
TGCGCCAGCAGCTTGGTGGGGGAGAGCAGCACAGATACGCAGTATTTT
CASSLVGESSTDTQYF
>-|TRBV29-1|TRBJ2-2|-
TGCAGCGTTGTAGGGGCCGGGGAGCTGTTTTTT
CSVVGAGELFF
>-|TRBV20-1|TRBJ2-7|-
TGCAGTGCTAGAGATCTAACCTACGAGCAGTACTTC
CSARDLTYEQYF
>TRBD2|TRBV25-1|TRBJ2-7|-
TGTGCCAGCAGTTCTACCCCTAGCGGGAGCTACGAGCAGTACTTC
CASSSTPSGSYEQYF
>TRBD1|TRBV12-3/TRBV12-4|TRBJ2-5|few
TGTGCCAGCAGCCCAACAGGGGGCGTGGAGACCCAGTACTTC
CASSPTGGVETQYF
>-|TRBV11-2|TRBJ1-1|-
TGTGCCAGCAGCTTAAAAGGGGATCATGAAGCTTTCTTT
CASSLKGDHEAFF
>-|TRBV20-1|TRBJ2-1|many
TGCAGTGCTAGCCCAGGAGCGCGCTATACCTACAATGAGCAGTTCTTC
CSASPGARYTYNEQFF
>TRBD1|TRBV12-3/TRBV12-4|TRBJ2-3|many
TGTGCCAGCAGTCCGGGGACAGGAGACGCACCAGATACGCAGTATTTT
CASSPGTGDAPDTQYF
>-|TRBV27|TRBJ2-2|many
TGTGCCAGCAGTTTAGTGGGGGCGCGAGGAACCGGGGAGCTGTTTTTT
CASSLVGARGTGELFF
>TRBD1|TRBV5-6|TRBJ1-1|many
TGTGCCAGCAGCCAACTCAGGGGGCTGAACACTGAAGCTTTCTTT
CASSQLRGLNTEAFF
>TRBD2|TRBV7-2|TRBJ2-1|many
TGTGCCAGCAGCTTAGAGACTAGCGGCACCTACAATGAGCAGTTCTTC
CASSLETSGTYNEQFF
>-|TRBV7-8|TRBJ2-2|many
TGTGCCAGCAGCTTATTACTGCAGGAGCTCACCGGGGAGCTGTTTTTT
CASSLLLQELTGELFF
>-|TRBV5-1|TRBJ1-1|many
TGCGCCAGCAGCCCCGGGTTTCTGGCGAACACTGAAGCTTTCTTT
CASSPGFLANTEAFF
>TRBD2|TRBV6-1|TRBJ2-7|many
TGTGCCAGCAGACCACTGGGACTAGCGGGAACTAGCTCCTACGAGCAGTACTTC
CASRPLGLAGTSSYEQYF
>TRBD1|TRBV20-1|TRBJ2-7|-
TGCAGTGCTAGAAGACAGGGAAGTGTCCACGAGCAGTACTTC
CSARRQGSVHEQYF
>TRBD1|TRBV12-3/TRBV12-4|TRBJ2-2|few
TGTGCCAGCAGTTTATCGGGACAGTTGTTTTTT
CASSLSGQLFF
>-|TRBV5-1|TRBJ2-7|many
TGCGCCAGCAGCTCCCGGCTAGCGAGCTCCTACGAGCAGTACTTC
CASSSRLASSYEQYF
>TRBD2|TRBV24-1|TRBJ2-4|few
TGTGCCACCAGTGATGGGGGACTAGCGGGTGCCAAAAACATTCAGTACTTC
CATSDGGLAGAKNIQYF
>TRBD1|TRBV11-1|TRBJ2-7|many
TGTGCCAGCAGCTTTCAGTTTCCGAACACAATGACAGGGCTGCGATACGAGCAGTACTTC
CASSFQFPNTMTGLRYEQYF
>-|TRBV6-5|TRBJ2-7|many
TGTGCCAGCAGTTACTCGGAGGGAACCTACGAGCAGTACTTC
CASSYSEGTYEQYF
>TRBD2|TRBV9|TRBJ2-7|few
TGTGCCAGCAGCACATTAGCGGGAGTCGAAGGCGAGCAGTACTTC
CASSTLAGVEGEQYF
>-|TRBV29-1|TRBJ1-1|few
TGCAGCGTTGCCCCGACAGGCGCCTTGAACACTGAAGCTTTCTTT
CSVAPTGALNTEAFF
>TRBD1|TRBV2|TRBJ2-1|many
TGTGCCAGCACCAACACCCAGGGACAGGGCTACAATGAGCAGTTCTTC
CASTNTQGQGYNEQFF
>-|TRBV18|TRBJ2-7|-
TGTGCCAGCTCACCACCGGAAATAGGCCTAGCTGGCTACGAGCAGTACTTC
CASSPPEIGLAGYEQYF
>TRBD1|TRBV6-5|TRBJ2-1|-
TGTGCCAGCAGTTACGGACAGGGGAGATCCTACAATGAGCAGTTCTTC
CASSYGQGRSYNEQFF
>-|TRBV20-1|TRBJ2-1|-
TGCTGCGTATGGGGCCGGGCCCCCTCCTACAATGAGCAGTTCTTC
CCVWGRAPSYNEQFF
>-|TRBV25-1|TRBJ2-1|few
TGTGCCAGCAGTGCTATGAAGAACTACAATGAGCAGTTCTTC
CASSAMKNYNEQFF
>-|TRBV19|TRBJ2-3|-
TGTGCCAGTAGTGAGGGCCCTAACACAGATACGCAGTATTTT
CASSEGPNTDTQYF